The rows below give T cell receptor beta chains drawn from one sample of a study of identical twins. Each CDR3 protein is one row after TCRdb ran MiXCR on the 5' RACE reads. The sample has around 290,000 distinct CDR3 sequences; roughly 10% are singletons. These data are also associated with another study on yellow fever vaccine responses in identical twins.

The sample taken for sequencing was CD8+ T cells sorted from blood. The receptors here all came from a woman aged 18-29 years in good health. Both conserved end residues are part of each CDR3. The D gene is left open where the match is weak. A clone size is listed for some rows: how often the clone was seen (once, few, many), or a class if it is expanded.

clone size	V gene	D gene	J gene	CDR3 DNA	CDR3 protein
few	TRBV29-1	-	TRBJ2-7	TGCAGCGTTGAAGATGGGGGGGCAACCTACGAGCAGTACTTC	CSVEDGGATYEQYF
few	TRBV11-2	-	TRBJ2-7	TGTGCCAGCAGCCCCGAGGCGGGTCCTTCCTACGAGCAGTACTTC	CASSPEAGPSYEQYF
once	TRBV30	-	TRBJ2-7	TGTGCCTTGGAGGGGGACAGCTCCTACGAGCAGTACTTC	CALEGDSSYEQYF
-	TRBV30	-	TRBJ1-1	TGTGCCTGGAGTGTACTGAGTGGAGGGATGACTGAAGCTTTCTTT	CAWSVLSGGMTEAFF
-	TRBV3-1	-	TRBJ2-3	TGTGCCAGCAGCCCAGGGCAGGGGGGGGACTTAGATACGCAGTATTTT	CASSPGQGGDLDTQYF
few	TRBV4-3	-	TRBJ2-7	TGCGCCAGCAGCCCCTCCGGGGAGACGGTGGAGGACGAGCAGTACTTC	CASSPSGETVEDEQYF
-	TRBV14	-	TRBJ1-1	TGTGCCAGCAGCCAAGATCGTATGGGGGGCACTGAAGCTTTCTTT	CASSQDRMGGTEAFF
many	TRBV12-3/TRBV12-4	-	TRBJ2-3	TGTGCCAGCAGTTTAGATGCGGGCCCAGATACGCAGTATTTT	CASSLDAGPDTQYF
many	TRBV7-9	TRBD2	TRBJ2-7	TGTGCCAGCAGTCCAGCGGGAGGGCCGGAGCAGTACTTC	CASSPAGGPEQYF
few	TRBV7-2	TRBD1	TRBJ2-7	TGTGCCAGCAGCACCGGACAGGCGCGCTCCTACGAGCAGTACTTC	CASSTGQARSYEQYF
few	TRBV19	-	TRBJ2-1	TGTGCCAGTAGTATCGGAAGGGGCCCCTACAATGAGCAGTTCTTC	CASSIGRGPYNEQFF
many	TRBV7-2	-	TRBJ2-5	TGTGCCAGCAGCTTATTGGGGGAATGGTCAGAGACCCAGTACTTC	CASSLLGEWSETQYF
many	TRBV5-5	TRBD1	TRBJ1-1	TGTGCCAGCAGCCCAGGGGGACGGACTGAAGCTTTCTTT	CASSPGGRTEAFF
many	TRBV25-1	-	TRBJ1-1	TGTGCCAGCAGTGGCTCGGAAGCTTTCTTT	CASSGSEAFF
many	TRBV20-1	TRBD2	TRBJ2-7	TGCAGTGCTAGAGATCCGGGACTAGCCTCCTACGAGCAGTACTTC	CSARDPGLASYEQYF
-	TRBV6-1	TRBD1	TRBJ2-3	TGTGCCAGCAGTATGGGTACAGGGGGCACAGATACGCAGTATTTT	CASSMGTGGTDTQYF
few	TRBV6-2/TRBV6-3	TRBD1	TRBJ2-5	TGTGCCAGCAGTCGACAGGGGGACGACCGCTATTACCAAGAGACCCAGTACTTC	CASSRQGDDRYYQETQYF
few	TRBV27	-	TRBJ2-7	TGTGCCAGCAGTTTAGGTGGCGGCCGACCCAAGGAGCAGTACTTC	CASSLGGGRPKEQYF
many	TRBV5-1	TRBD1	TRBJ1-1	TGCGCCAGCAGCAGTACGCGACAGGGGTTGAACACTGAAGCTTTCTTT	CASSSTRQGLNTEAFF
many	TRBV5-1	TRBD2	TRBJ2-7	TGCGCCAGCAGCTTGGTCGGGGGGGCCAACGAGCAGTACTTC	CASSLVGGANEQYF
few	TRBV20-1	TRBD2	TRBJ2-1	TGCAGTGCGAATTCCGGGACTAGCGAAGCAACCTACAATGAGCAGTTCTTC	CSANSGTSEATYNEQFF
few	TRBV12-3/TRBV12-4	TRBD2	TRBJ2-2	TGTGCCAGCAGTTCCGGGACTAGCGCCAACACCGGGGAGCTGTTTTTT	CASSSGTSANTGELFF
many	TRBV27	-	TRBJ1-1	TGTGCCAGCAGTCAGAGGGGGGCGAACACTGAAGCTTTCTTT	CASSQRGANTEAFF
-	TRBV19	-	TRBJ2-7	TGTGCCAGTAGTATAGTCCACTCCAGTGCGGTCGAGCAGTACTTC	CASSIVHSSAVEQYF
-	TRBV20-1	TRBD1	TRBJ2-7	TGCAGTGCAGCCGGGACAGCAGACTACGAGCAGTACTTC	CSAAGTADYEQYF
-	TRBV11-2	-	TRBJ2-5	TGTGCCAGCAGCTTGGCGCCCAGGGTAGTGAAAGAGACCCAGTACTTC	CASSLAPRVVKETQYF
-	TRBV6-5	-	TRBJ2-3	TGTGCCAGCACCTCAGGGTCAGATACGCAGTATTTT	CASTSGSDTQYF
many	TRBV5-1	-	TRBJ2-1	TGCGCCAGCAGTCCAACCTTCGACACAGGGATCGATGAGCAGTTCTTC	CASSPTFDTGIDEQFF
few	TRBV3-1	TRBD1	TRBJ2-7	TGTGCCAGCAGCCTGGGACAGGGGTTCGAGCAGTACTTC	CASSLGQGFEQYF
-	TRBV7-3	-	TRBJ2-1	TGTGCCTTCAGCGCGCCGCCATACAATGAGCAGTTCTTC	CAFSAPPYNEQFF
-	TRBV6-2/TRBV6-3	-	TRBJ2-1	TGTGCCAGCAGCAACAGCGATAGGACGTACGGCGACAATGAGCAGTTCTTC	CASSNSDRTYGDNEQFF
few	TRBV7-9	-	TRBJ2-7	TGTGCCAGCAGCCCCGCGGGGTTGGAGTCCTACGAGCAGTACTTC	CASSPAGLESYEQYF
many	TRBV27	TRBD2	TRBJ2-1	TGTGCCAGCAGTTCAGCCGGGACTAGCGTCTACAATGAGCAGTTCTTC	CASSSAGTSVYNEQFF
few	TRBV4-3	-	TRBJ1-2	TGCGCCAGCAGCCAAGATTCGCGGCAGGGCTATGGCTACACCTTC	CASSQDSRQGYGYTF
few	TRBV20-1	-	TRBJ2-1	TGCAGTGCTAGAGATGGGGGGCCACCCTACAATGAGCAGTTCTTC	CSARDGGPPYNEQFF
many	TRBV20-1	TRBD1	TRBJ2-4	TGCAGTGCTAGACAGGACAGGGGTCGGGTTGCCAAAAACATTCAGTACTTC	CSARQDRGRVAKNIQYF
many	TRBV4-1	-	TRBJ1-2	TGCGCCAGCAGCCAAGGGGATTATGGCTACACCTTC	CASSQGDYGYTF
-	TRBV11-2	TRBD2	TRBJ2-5	TGTGCCAGCAGCTTAGGTTGGCGGGGGGCCTCGTCCCAAGAGACCCAGTACTTC	CASSLGWRGASSQETQYF
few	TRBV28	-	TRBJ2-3	TGTGCCAGCAGTTCCTTAGCGTACCTGGGAGATACGCAGTATTTT	CASSSLAYLGDTQYF
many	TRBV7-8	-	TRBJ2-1	TGTGCCAGCAGAAAACAAGCGGCAAGCTCCTACAATGAGCAGTTCTTC	CASRKQAASSYNEQFF
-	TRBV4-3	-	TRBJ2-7	TGCGCCAGCAGCCAAGAAGATGGGAGCTCCTACGAGCAGTACTTC	CASSQEDGSSYEQYF
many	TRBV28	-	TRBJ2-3	TGTGCCAGCACGCGCGTGACAGATACGCAGTATTTT	CASTRVTDTQYF
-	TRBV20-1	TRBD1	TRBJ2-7	TGCAGTGCAAAAAGGACAGGGACCTACGAGCAGTACTTC	CSAKRTGTYEQYF
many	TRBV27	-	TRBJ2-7	TGTGCCAGCAGTCCCCCTCCGGGTGAGGGTACTGACGAGCAGTACTTC	CASSPPPGEGTDEQYF
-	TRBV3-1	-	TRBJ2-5	TGTGCCACCAGCCTCTTCACCAGCGGACGGTCCCAAGAGACCCAGTACTTC	CATSLFTSGRSQETQYF
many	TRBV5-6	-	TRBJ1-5	TGTGCCAGCAGCTTGGCTAACGAAGGGGGCAATCAGCCCCAGCATTTT	CASSLANEGGNQPQHF
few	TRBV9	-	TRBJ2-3	TGTGCCAGCAGCGTATGGGGAGCAGATACGCAGTATTTT	CASSVWGADTQYF
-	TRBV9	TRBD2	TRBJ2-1	TGTGCCAGCAGCGTAGAACTAGCGCTTTACAATGAGCAGTTCTTC	CASSVELALYNEQFF
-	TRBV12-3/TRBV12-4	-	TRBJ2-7	TGTGCCAGCAGTTTAGCGCTGGAGGTCTACGAGCAGTACTTC	CASSLALEVYEQYF
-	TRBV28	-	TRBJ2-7	TGTGCCAGCAGTGCGCCGGGAGAGATAGGGACCAACGAGCAGTACTTC	CASSAPGEIGTNEQYF
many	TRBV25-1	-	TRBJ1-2	TGTGCCAGCAGCACAGGGTGGTATGGCTACACCTTC	CASSTGWYGYTF
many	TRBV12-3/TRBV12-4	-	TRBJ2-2	TGTGCCAGCAGTATTTCCGGGACATTGGCCGGGGAGCTGTTTTTT	CASSISGTLAGELFF
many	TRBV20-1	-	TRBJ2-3	TGCAGTGCTAGAAGCCTTTGGGGCAGCGGTGAAGATACGCAGTATTTT	CSARSLWGSGEDTQYF
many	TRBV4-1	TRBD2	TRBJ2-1	TGCGCCAGCAGCCAAGATCATTCTAGCGGAAACAATGAGCAGTTCTTC	CASSQDHSSGNNEQFF
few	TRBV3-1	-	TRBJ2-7	TGTGCCAGCAGCGCCCTGGGCAGCCACGAGCAGTACTTC	CASSALGSHEQYF
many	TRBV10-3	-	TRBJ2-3	TGTGCCATCAGTGAGTCGAGACAGCTAGGGAGCACAGATACGCAGTATTTT	CAISESRQLGSTDTQYF
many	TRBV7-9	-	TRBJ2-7	TGTGCCAGCAGCTTCTCCTACGAGCAGTACTTC	CASSFSYEQYF
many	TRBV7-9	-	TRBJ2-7	TGTGCCAGCAGCTACTTCGTCGACGAGCAGTACTTC	CASSYFVDEQYF
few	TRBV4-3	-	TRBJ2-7	TGCGCCAGCAGCCAATACGTTTTGGCAGGGGTATCATTCTTGGCCTACGAGCAGTACTTC	CASSQYVLAGVSFLAYEQYF